These 17 T cell receptor beta chains were all obtained from the same sample, sequenced in a study of T-cell memory formation after mild COVID-19. TCRdb re-derived calls from the 5' RACE reads in MiXCR, one entry per CDR3 protein. Seen here are approximately 100,000 distinct CDR3 sequences, around 25% observed once, and the top ten hold roughly two fifths. The sample consisted of PBMCs or a T cell subset sorted from them (not recorded which). These receptors were taken from a man aged 18 to 29 who had mild COVID-19 (a few samples of this study predate the infection). Cell type and time point are not known.

This chain joins TRBV11-2 and TRBJ2-5, with D maybe TRBD2 (6 bases). CDR3 length: 15 residues. Germline V gene sequence: CDR1 SGHAT, CDR2 FQNNGV. V dropped 5 bases and J dropped 4 bases, with 17 bases sitting between them. CDR3 nucleotides: TGTGCCAGCAGCCCAGAGGCGGGGCCACGAGAGACCCAGTACTTC. Protein product: CASSPEAGPRETQYF.

The chain is built from TRBV12-3 or TRBV12-4 and TRBJ2-3, with D perhaps matching TRBD1 (6 bases). The CDR3 has 13 residues. V was shortened by 10 bases and J by 0 bases, with 11 bases between the two germline ends. The CDR3 sequence: CAILGQSTDTQYF. The CDR3 bases are TGTGCCATACTAGGACAGAGCACAGATACGCAGTATTTT.

This clonotype was seen only a few times. V usage is TRBV29-1 and J usage is TRBJ1-2, with D possibly being TRBD1 (6 bases). Per germline, CDR1 SQVTM and CDR2 ANQGSEA. V dropped 4 bases and J dropped 6 bases, with 9 bases sitting between them. This CDR3 is 11 amino acids long. The CDR3 DNA reads TGCAGCGTTGTACAGGGACATGGCTACACCTTC. Amino acids: CSVVQGHGYTF.

In its sample, this clonotype was seen a few times. The chain carries TRBV27 and TRBJ2-2; tentatively, D is TRBD2 (6 bases). Germline lookup yields CDR1 MNHEY and CDR2 SMNVEV (reference sequence). Trimming stripped 10 bases from V and 0 bases from J, with 12 bases between. The CDR3 spans 14 residues. DNA for the CDR3: TGTGCCACTTCTCCGGGAGCGAACACCGGGGAGCTGTTTTTT. It codes for CATSPGANTGELFF.

The genes are TRBV6-2 or TRBV6-3 and TRBJ2-7; D unresolved. Trimming shortened V by 2 bases and J by 7 bases, and 6 bases separated the two germline ends. The CDR3 spans 11 residues. CDR1 and CDR2 (germline): MNHEY, SVGEGT. The CDR3 nucleotides are TGTGCCAGCAGTTACGGAAAAGAGCAGTACTTC. This codes for CASSYGKEQYF.

This clonotype was seen only a few times. The rearrangement links TRBV15 to TRBJ2-5; D unresolved. V shed 6 bases and J shed 2 bases, with 22 bases lying between them. The CDR3 covers 17 residues. In germline, CDR1 is LNHNV, CDR2 YYDKDF (reference sequence). The CDR3 sequence is CATSPGRSRLVQETQYF. The DNA for the CDR3 is TGTGCCACCAGTCCCGGGCGCAGCCGCCTTGTACAAGAGACCCAGTACTTC.

The chain has TRBV5-6 and TRBJ2-5, with D unresolved. V lost 4 bases and J lost 7, with 8 bases in between. CDR1 and CDR2 from the germline V gene are SGHDT and YYEEEE. The CDR3 runs to 11 residues. The CDR3 DNA follows: TGTGCCAGCAGCCTCTCTGGGACCCAGTACTTC. Its protein is CASSLSGTQYF. The full variable domain, completed using reference TRBV5-6 and TRBJ2-5, is DAGVTQSPTHLIKTRGQQVTLRCSPKSGHDTVSWYQQALGQGPQFIFQYYEEEERQRGNFPDRFSGHQFPNYSSELNVNALLLGDSALYLCASSLSGTQYFGPGTRLLVL.

This clonotype was counted between two and nine times. The chain combines TRBV12-3 or TRBV12-4 with TRBJ2-3; either TRBD1 or TRBD2 may fit D (6 bases each). V lost 6 bases and J lost 0, with 16 bases in between. The length of the CDR3 is 16 residues. The DNA of the CDR3 is TGTGCCAGCAGGGTGGCTATGGGGGGCAGCACAGATACGCAGTATTTT. This sequence encodes CASRVAMGGSTDTQYF.

J is TRBJ1-2 and V is TRBV5-1; D remains ambiguous. V lost 2 bases to trimming and J lost 8 bases, with 19 bases between them. Germline V gene data show CDR1 as SGHRS and CDR2 as YFSETQ. CDR3 length: 15 amino acids. CDR3 loop: CASSFAGRPKGGYTF. CDR3 bases: TGCGCCAGCAGCTTTGCAGGCAGGCCCAAAGGGGGCTACACCTTC.

This clonotype was detected a few times. The J gene is TRBJ1-5, the V gene TRBV15; unclear D gene. The CDR3 is 17 amino acids. V lost 0 bases, J lost 3 bases, and 15 bases lay in between. CDR1 is LNHNV and CDR2 is YYDKDF in the germline V gene (reference sequence). In DNA, the CDR3 is TGTGCCACCAGCAGAGATATCTGGGCCGGGGACAATCAGCCCCAGCATTTT. Protein sequence: CATSRDIWAGDNQPQHF.

The chain joins TRBV5-1 to TRBJ2-1; D gene unclear. The CDR3 extends over 17 amino acids. The V gene lost 0 bases and the J gene lost 0 bases, with 13 bases spanning the gap. Germline V gene data show CDR1 as SGHRS and CDR2 as YFSETQ. CDR3 loop: CASSLVGPVSSYNEQFF. In nucleotides, the CDR3 is TGCGCCAGCAGCTTGGTTGGGCCCGTAAGCTCCTACAATGAGCAGTTCTTC. Complete variable domain (other parts from reference TRBV5-1 and TRBJ2-1): KAGVTQTPRYLIKTRGQQVTLSCSPISGHRSVSWYQQTPGQGLQFLFEYFSETQRNKGNFPGRFSGRQFSNSRSEMNVSTLELGDSALYLCASSLVGPVSSYNEQFFGPGTRLTVL.

This clonotype was seen more than once but under ten times. The genes are TRBV11-3 and TRBJ2-1, with TRBD2 identical over 8 bases. Germline V gene sequence: CDR1 SGHNT, CDR2 YENEEA. The J segment lost 5 bases and the V segment lost 1 base, leaving 4 bases of the junction unmatched. This CDR3 has 15 residues. CDR3 protein: CASSLVSGDHNEQFF. The CDR3 DNA reads TGTGCCAGCAGCTTAGTTAGCGGGGACCACAATGAGCAGTTCTTC.

This clonotype occurred a few times. This chain links TRBV4-1 with TRBJ2-7; 7 nucleotides line up with TRBD2. CDR3 length: 16 residues. Germline CDR1 reads MGHRA; CDR2 reads YSYEKL. With V trimmed by 1 base and J by 7 bases, 13 bases remained unmatched. CDR3 loop: CASSQGRLAASWEQYF. DNA for the CDR3: TGCGCCAGCAGCCAAGGTCGGCTAGCGGCCTCGTGGGAGCAGTACTTC.

The table lists this clonotype with a few counts. The chain has TRBV18 and TRBJ1-2; no clear D. Germline V gene sequence: CDR1 KGHSH, CDR2 LQKENI. This CDR3 region has 13 residues. The germline V and J ends were trimmed by 3 bases and 2 bases, with 7 bases remaining between them. In DNA, the CDR3 is TGTGCCAGCTCACCGGAACGGAACTATGGCTACACCTTC. Translating it yields CASSPERNYGYTF.

This clonotype turned up a few times. CDR3 sequence reads: CASGQGVGNQPQHF. In DNA, the CDR3 is TGTGCCAGTGGACAGGGGGTCGGCAATCAGCCCCAGCATTTT. This chain joins TRBV12-3 or TRBV12-4 and TRBJ1-5; 10 nucleotides align to TRBD1. The CDR3 contains 14 residues. V shed 9 bases, J shed 2 bases, and the junction held 4 bases outside the gene matches.

This clonotype was observed a few times. The chain links TRBV4-3 to TRBJ1-5; D may be TRBD1 (6 bases). CDR3 length: 14 residues. V was trimmed by 0 bases and J by 6 bases, leaving 9 bases between them. Looked up from germline, CDR1 is LGHNA and CDR2 is YSLEER. CDR3 coding DNA: TGCGCCAGCAGCCAAGACTGGGGGGCTCAGCCCCAGCATTTT. This encodes CASSQDWGAQPQHF.

The table lists this clonotype with a few counts. The rearrangement uses TRBV7-2 and TRBJ2-2; no definite D call. Germline values: CDR1 SGHTA, CDR2 FQGNSA. V was trimmed by 0 bases and J by 8 bases, leaving 16 bases between them. The CDR3 extends over 16 amino acids. The CDR3 DNA is TGTGCCAGCAGCTTAGCGCTTTACGGGTTAGGGGGGGAGCTGTTTTTT. Translating gives CASSLALYGLGGELFF.